The 17 T cell receptor beta chains presented below share a single source sample, sequenced in a study of cytomegalovirus exposure and HLA in healthy donors. PCR employed 60 Vbeta and 13 Jbeta primers. Sequencing was performed with immunoSEQ multiplex PCR; in TCRdb, only in-frame clones are kept and a portion is missing. The sample holds some 130,000 clones, about 80% seen once. Sequences were obtained from PBMCs. These receptors were collected from a woman aged 35 to 49 in good health and CMV-seronegative.

The chain combines TRBV9 with TRBJ2-2; D is perhaps TRBD2 (5 bases). Trimming cost V 0 bases and J 5 bases, with 14 bases left between them. CDR3 length equals 16 residues. Looked up from germline, CDR1 is SGDLS and CDR2 is YYNGEE. CDR3 coding DNA: TGTGCCAGCAGCGTAGTCGTAGCGCCGGGGACCGGGGAGCTGTTTTTT. It yields the protein CASSVVVAPGTGELFF.

The chain employs TRBV19 and TRBJ2-7; 7 bases align to TRBD1. The CDR3 extends over 14 amino acids. After removal of 8 bases from V and 7 bases from J, the junction contained 14 bases not matched to a gene. From germline, CDR1 is LNHDA and CDR2 SQIVND (reference sequence). The CDR3 spells CASSQGQNSREQYF. As DNA, the CDR3 is TGTGCCAGTTCGCAGGGACAGAACTCACGGGAGCAGTACTTC.

The chain joins TRBV7-6 to TRBJ2-7; D is perhaps TRBD2 (6 bases). Germline CDR1 and CDR2: SGHVS and FNYEAQ. With 2 bases removed from V and 2 bases from J, the gap between germline ends came to 13 bases. CDR3 size: 15 residues. In DNA, the CDR3 is TGTGCCAGCAGCTTATGGGTAGCGGCTACCTACGAGCAGTACTTC. Translating it yields CASSLWVAATYEQYF.

The genes are TRBV5-6 and TRBJ2-2; D ambiguous. CDR3 length: 12 amino acids. Trimming took 7 bases from V and 4 from J, leaving 8 bases between them. Germline V gene lookup returns CDR1 SGHDT and CDR2 YYEEEE. The CDR3 nucleotides are TGTGCCAGCGGCCATCCCACCGGGGAGCTGTTTTTT. It codes for CASGHPTGELFF.

The genes are TRBV2 and TRBJ2-4; weak D call: TRBD1 (5 bases). Trimming pared 6 bases from V and 3 bases from J, leaving 12 bases between. The CDR3 spans 14 residues. Per germline, CDR1 SNHLY and CDR2 FYNNEI. The CDR3 region is CASRYRSDKNIQYF. The CDR3 DNA reads as TGTGCCAGCAGATACAGGTCGGACAAAAACATTCAGTACTTC.

The V gene is TRBV9, the J gene TRBJ1-5; D is unclear. Germline-derived CDR1 and CDR2 are SGDLS and YYNGEE. Trimming pared 0 bases from V and 4 bases from J, leaving 8 bases between. This CDR3 is built from 14 residues. CDR3 sequence: CASSVDPSNQPQHF. CDR3 nucleotides: TGTGCCAGCAGCGTAGACCCCAGTAATCAGCCCCAGCATTTT.

Concerning this clone itself: The junction and the germline gene differ at one end; a read error may be behind it. The chain has TRBV7-3 and TRBJ1-2; TRBD1 matches 9 bases. The CDR3 has 13 amino acids. From germline, CDR1 is SGHTA and CDR2 FQGTGA. CDR3 nucleotide sequence: TGTGCCAGCAGCTTAAATTGGGACAGGGAAATCTCCTTC. This sequence encodes CASSLNWDREISF.

This clone was seen a single time. This chain links TRBV7-2 with TRBJ2-3, with 7 bases aligning to TRBD2. The CDR3 extends over 15 amino acids. CDR1 is SGHTA and CDR2 is FQGNSA in the germline V gene. V lost 5 bases and J lost 1; bases outside the gene matches: 6. The CDR3 here is CASSRGRGGTDTQYF. CDR3 sequence (DNA): TGTGCCAGCAGCCGAGGACGGGGGGGCACAGATACGCAGTATTTT.

The V and J genes are TRBV5-6 and TRBJ1-2; D ambiguous. This CDR3 region has 14 residues. Germline V lookup: CDR1 SGHDT, CDR2 YYEEEE. Between the trimmed V and J ends, which lost 0 bases and 4 bases, there was a span of 10 bases. The CDR3 DNA sequence: TGTGCCAGCAGCTTGGTGTCTCAGGTCTATGGCTACACCTTC. This encodes CASSLVSQVYGYTF.

This clone was seen only once. This chain links TRBV28 with TRBJ2-7; 8 bases match TRBD1. With 6 bases clipped from V and 6 bases from J, the junction kept 10 bases outside the gene matches. CDR3 length: 14 amino acids. The germline gives CDR1 MDHEN, CDR2 SYDVKM. The CDR3 coding sequence is TGTGCCAGCAGCCTCGGCGGACAGGGCGCCGAGCAGTACTTC. Translating it yields CASSLGGQGAEQYF.

V is TRBV19 and J is TRBJ2-2; D uncertain. Germline-derived CDR1 and CDR2 are LNHDA and SQIVND (reference sequence). CDR3 length: 16 residues. The V and J ends lost 1 base and 2 bases respectively, with 11 bases between them. The CDR3 bases are TGTGCCAGTAGTATAGTGGCGGCGGTTAACACCGGGGAGCTGTTTTTT. The encoded protein is CASSIVAAVNTGELFF.

Concerning this clone: The junction departs from the called germline gene at one end, perhaps through a read error. This chain links TRBV4-3 with TRBJ1-6, with TRBD1 matching over 7 bases. The CDR3 covers 16 residues. Germline V lookup: CDR1 LGHNA, CDR2 YSLEER. The CDR3 DNA is TGCGCCCGCAGCCAAGATCCGGAGGGGGCGCATTCACCCCTCCACTTT. Translating it yields CARSQDPEGAHSPLHF.

The chain combines TRBV5-1 with TRBJ1-3; D gene uncertain. V was trimmed by 0 bases and J by 0 bases, leaving 10 bases between them. This CDR3 is built from 16 residues. Germline CDR1 and CDR2: SGHRS and YFSETQ. Written as DNA, the CDR3 is TGCGCCAGCAGCTTGGTGCCCGGGAGCTCTGGAAACACCATATATTTT. Translated: CASSLVPGSSGNTIYF.

CDR3 in DNA: TGTGCCAGCAGCGGACTAAATCAGCCCCAGCATTTT. Translating it yields CASSGLNQPQHF. The chain has TRBV5-6 and TRBJ1-5; D not resolved. V was pared by 4 bases and J by 4 bases, with 6 bases between. The length of the CDR3 is 12 residues. Germline loops: CDR1 SGHDT, CDR2 YYEEEE.

The chain couples TRBV7-6 to TRBJ2-7; a weak D match, TRBD1 (5 bases). The CDR3 covers 14 residues. Germline V gene lookup returns CDR1 SGHVS and CDR2 FNYEAQ. V lost 3 bases and J lost 4, with 13 bases in between. DNA of the CDR3: TGTGCCAGCAGCTTGGACACCTCCTGGTACGAGCAGTACTTC. Its translation: CASSLDTSWYEQYF.

This clone was detected only a few times. In nucleotides, the CDR3 is TGCGCCAGCAGCCAAGATCAGGGCAGGGTAGGAGATACGCAGTATTTT. Its translation: CASSQDQGRVGDTQYF. This sequence joins TRBV4-3 and TRBJ2-3; perhaps TRBD1 as D (5 bases). Trimming pared 0 bases from V and 5 bases from J, leaving 15 bases between. This CDR3 is 16 amino acids long. Germline lookup yields CDR1 LGHNA and CDR2 YSLEER.

The chain has TRBV14 and TRBJ1-1, with a possible D match to TRBD1 (5 bases). Trimming removed 4 bases at V and 1 base at J, with 19 bases between. Per germline, CDR1 SGHDN and CDR2 FVKESK. This CDR3 region has 17 residues. The CDR3 loop reads CASSPFGSRGGNTEAFF. The CDR3 bases are TGTGCCAGCAGCCCATTTGGATCGCGGGGGGGGAACACTGAAGCTTTCTTT.